The following is a T cell receptor beta chain sequence with its context. The specificity of this receptor is unknown. Per-nucleotide qualities are absent, and no much larger clonotype sits a single base away. CDR1 MDHEN and CDR2 SYDVKM were looked up in the germline V gene. Trimming costs V 3 bases and J 6 bases, and their ends lie 9 bases apart. Including cysteine and phenylalanine, the CDR3 has 12 amino acids. Solely the CDR3 DNA is kept, with 36 bases framed from the first base. This record comes from a study of T cell changes during pregnancy in multiple sclerosis (dated by TCRdb to the late 2010s). As for the study more broadly: The study looked at changes in the T cell repertoire across pregnancy in women with multiple sclerosis.

Library preparation was by the immunoSEQ multiplex PCR assay. This is the immuneACCESS table as TCRdb keeps it, with only in-frame sequences that have V and J called. A part of the clones is gone; compared with another copy, unresolved V genes explain less than half, and the rest is unexplained. Recorded for this sample are about 40,000 clones; 75% to 95% of them occurred a single time. The leading ten clones occupy more than 0.4% of the sample. This TCR was sampled from a female donor with multiple sclerosis, enrolled in a pregnancy study. The chain is assembled from TRBV28 and TRBJ2-7; the best D guess is TRBD2, with 6 bases matching. The sequencing used CD4+ T cells from peripheral blood mononuclear cells, collected in the third trimester of pregnancy. The nucleotide sequence is TGTGCCAGCAGTTTCGCGCGGGGCGAGCAGTACTTC. Translated, this is CASSFARGEQYF.